The entry that follows covers one T cell receptor beta chain sequence. Its antigen is not yet known. Base qualities are not provided; no much larger clone lies one nucleotide away. TCR CDR3 regions were amplified from genomic DNA by multiplex PCR using the deep immunoSEQ assay. Extracted genomic DNA from each cell subset was distributed evenly across all wells of several immunoSEQ 96-well plates, and each plate was treated as a replicate. For unsorted PBMC, each replicate PCR was loaded with approximately 300 ng genomic DNA, equivalent to tens of thousands of T cell genomes. Ten immunoSEQ deep assay plates were used to sequence the unsorted PBMC genomic DNA. Purified libraries were quantified with a Qubit 3.0 fluorometer, sized on a Bioanalyzer 2100, and re-quantified with the KAPA Library Quantification kit. Each immunoSEQ 96-well plate was sequenced on its own single-read 150-cycle Illumina NextSeq 550 flow cell. For the original study's pipeline: Because the immunoSEQ output held only junctional sequences and lacked quality scores, the filtering could not match the filtering applied to full-length reads. To assign V/J genes and CDR3, sequences were annotated using PyIR, a Python wrapper for IgBLAST v1.9, with IMGT germline references. Reads were filtered out if the reads had weak V/J assignments (E-value above 1e-6), no CDR3, stop codons, out-of-frame junctions, or ambiguous translated residues. A V3J clonotype was defined by an identical inferred V gene, J gene, and CDR3 amino acid sequence. To compute the percentage overlap between repertoires, the number of shared unique clonotypes was divided by the size of the smaller repertoire. Three approaches were used to assess repertoire richness: RTK rarefaction, the Chao1 estimator, and Recon v2.1 estimates of unobserved clonotypes. TCRdb holds this immuneACCESS table with in-frame rearrangements only. Some clones are missing; in checked studies, unresolved V genes explain under half, and the rest has no known cause. The V and J calls and clone size were taken over from that table, and D and trimming were inferred from the DNA. Across this sample there are around 510,000 clones, with around 81% seen only once. The ten largest clones represent approximately 12% of the sample.

The data were taken from a study of shared clonotypes between healthy human individuals (dated by TCRdb to the early 2020s). Background on the whole study: A few men and a couple of women, aged 18 to 49 years, made up the cohort. The study deeply sequenced blood TCR repertoires of five healthy adults to estimate repertoire size and the extent of clonotype sharing between individuals. Libraries were prepared and TCR repertoires were sequenced by different laboratories using diverse techniques, in order to increase sequencing depth and limit assay-specific biases. Between about 0.85 and 10 billion PBMCs per donor were obtained by leukapheresis.

CDR1 and CDR2 are drawn from the germline V gene: LGHNA, YNFKEQ. The CDR3 sequence holds 16 residues, the cysteine and phenylalanine included. Only CDR3 DNA is held: 48 bases, read in frame from base 1. V trim: 3 bases; J trim: 3 bases; unmatched bases: 6. Overall study results and their limits: Based on pairwise subsampling, the degree of clonotype sharing among donors was expected to be affected by sequencing depth. Because the study included only a small number of donors, the genetic and exposure-history diversity represented was limited. Sampling was restricted to blood, and TCR repertoires in tissues likely differ from the TCR repertoires found in blood.

Healthy HIV-negative adults with no recently reported acute infections or vaccinations were included as donors. Every donor was a Caucasian adult living in Nashville, Tennessee, USA. For unsorted samples, 96 million or so PBMCs were counted, and genomic DNA was extracted using the QIAamp DNA Blood Mini kit. Blood was obtained by leukapheresis, after which PBMCs were separated by Ficoll-Histopaque density gradient centrifugation and cryopreserved in liquid nitrogen vapor phase. The rearrangement joined TRBV4-2 to TRBJ2-3; 10 central nucleotides agree with TRBD2. The TCR was taken from a woman between 40 and 55 years old in good health. Some clones in this sample may be carry-over from other donors' samples. Input material: PBMCs. DNA sequence: TGTGCCAGCAGCCAGTCGGTAGCGGGAGGAACAGATACGCAGTATTTT. It translates as CASSQSVAGGTDTQYF.